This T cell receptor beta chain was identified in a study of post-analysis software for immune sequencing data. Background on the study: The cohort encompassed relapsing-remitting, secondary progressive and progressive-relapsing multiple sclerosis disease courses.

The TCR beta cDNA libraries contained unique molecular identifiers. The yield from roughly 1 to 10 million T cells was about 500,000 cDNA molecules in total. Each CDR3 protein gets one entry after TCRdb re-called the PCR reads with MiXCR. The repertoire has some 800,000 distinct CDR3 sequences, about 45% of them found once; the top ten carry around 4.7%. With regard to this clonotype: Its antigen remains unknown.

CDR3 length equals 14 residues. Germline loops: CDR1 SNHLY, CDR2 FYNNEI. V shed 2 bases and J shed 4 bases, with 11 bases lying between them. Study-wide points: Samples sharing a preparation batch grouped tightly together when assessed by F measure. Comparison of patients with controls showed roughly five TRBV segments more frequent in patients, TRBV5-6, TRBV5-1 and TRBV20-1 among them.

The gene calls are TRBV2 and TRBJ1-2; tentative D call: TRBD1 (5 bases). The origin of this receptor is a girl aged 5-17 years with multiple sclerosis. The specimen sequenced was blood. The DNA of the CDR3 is TGTGCCAGCAGTGAATGGGGCAGGTCCTATGGCTACACCTTC. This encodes CASSEWGRSYGYTF.